This T cell receptor beta chain is from a study of T cells in Graves' hyperthyroidism and ophthalmopathy. Amplified regions were TCR beta CDR3 sequences from RNA transcripts. First-round RT-PCR with HTBI primers amplified the TCR CDR3 region. TCRdb itself ran the multiplex PCR reads through MiXCR, one entry per CDR3 protein. The profile shows some 650,000 distinct CDR3 sequences, roughly 15% of them singletons. Disease duration was under 3 months in the ophthalmopathy patients, who also had a Clinical Activity Score of at least 3 and a NOSPECS grade of at least 4. With 5 bases clipped from V and 4 bases from J, the junction kept 2 bases outside the gene matches. Germline V gene sequence: CDR1 DFQATT, CDR2 SNEGSKA (reference sequence). The CDR3 is made up of 12 amino acids.

The V and J genes are TRBV20-1 and TRBJ1-5; 7 nucleotides align to TRBD1. This sequence was found in a woman aged 40 to 55 with Graves' ophthalmopathy. The specimen was blood. The CDR3 DNA sequence: TGCAGTGCTGGACAGGATAATCAGCCCCAGCATTTT. It codes for CSAGQDNQPQHF.